This is a list of T cell receptor beta chains from one sample in a study of control samples from healthy donors and cancer patients. The table came from immunoSEQ multiplex PCR; TCRdb's copy has only in-frame clones and leaves some out. Among about 160,000 clones, about 94% were seen once, and the ten largest hold 11% to 15%. Input material: PBMCs. The receptors originated from a man in his sixties with colorectal cancer. Each CDR3 is given with its conserved first and last residue. A D gene is named only where the DNA matches it firmly. For some rows the clone size is stated as once, few or many, or as a class when expanded; others skip it.

TGTGCCAGTAGTAAACGGGCAGGGAACACTGAAGCTTTCTTT	CASSKRAGNTEAFF	TRBV19	.	.	14	TRBJ1-1
TGTGCCAGCGGTGGACAGTCTCGGGGCTACAATGAGCAGTTCTTC	CASGGQSRGYNEQFF	TRBV7-9	.	.	15	TRBJ2-1
TGTGCCTGGAGTGCGGGGATGAGCACAGATACGCAGTATTTT	CAWSAGMSTDTQYF	TRBV30	.	.	14	TRBJ2-3
TGCGCCAGCAGCCAAGATGGACTAGCGACGAAAGAGCAGTACTTC	CASSQDGLATKEQYF	TRBV4-1	.	TRBD2	15	TRBJ2-7
TGCGCCAGCAGCTTACAGGTAGCGGGAAGGCAAGAGACCCAGTACTTC	CASSLQVAGRQETQYF	TRBV5-1	.	TRBD2	16	TRBJ2-5
TGTGCCTGGAGTGTACTGACAGGCTCTAACTATGGCTACACCTTC	CAWSVLTGSNYGYTF	TRBV30	few	.	15	TRBJ1-2
TGTGCCAGCACCGCAATGGGTGCTAGCACAGATACGCAGTATTTT	CASTAMGASTDTQYF	TRBV7-2	.	.	15	TRBJ2-3
TGTGCCAGCAGCTCCGGGATACTAGCGGGGGCCTCCCCCACAGATACGCAGTATTTT	CASSSGILAGASPTDTQYF	TRBV7-9	.	TRBD2	19	TRBJ2-3
TGTGCCAGCAGTTATGTGGTGCCCAATCAGCCCCAGCATTTT	CASSYVVPNQPQHF	TRBV6-2/TRBV6-3	.	.	14	TRBJ1-5
TGTGCCAGCAGCTTGGCCCAGGACATTTCTGGAAACACCATATATTTT	CASSLAQDISGNTIYF	TRBV5-4	.	.	16	TRBJ1-3
TGTGCCAGTAGTTCCGGACAGGGGGCCATCTCTGGCTACACCTTC	CASSSGQGAISGYTF	TRBV19	.	TRBD1	15	TRBJ1-2
TGCGCCAGCAGCTTGGATGGTGGTAGCAATCAGCCCCAGCATTTT	CASSLDGGSNQPQHF	TRBV5-1	.	.	15	TRBJ1-5
TGCGCCAGCAGGGCTCCCGGGGCTGGAAACACCATATATTTT	CASRAPGAGNTIYF	TRBV5-1	.	.	14	TRBJ1-3
TGTGCCAGCAGCCCCGTCCAGATGAACACCGGGGAGCTGTTTTTT	CASSPVQMNTGELFF	TRBV4-2	.	.	15	TRBJ2-2
TGTGCCACCAGTGATGGTTTTTCAGCCCAGCATTTT	CATSDGFSAQHF	TRBV24-1	.	.	12	TRBJ1-5
TGCAGTGCTAGTCCGACAGGGGATAACTATGGCTACACCTTC	CSASPTGDNYGYTF	TRBV20-1	.	TRBD1	14	TRBJ1-2
TGTGCCAGCAGTCGGACAGGAGATAATGAAAAACTGTTTTTT	CASSRTGDNEKLFF	TRBV6-5	.	TRBD1	14	TRBJ1-4
TGTGCCAGCAGCTTGCGGCAGGGGAACTATGGCTACACCTTC	CASSLRQGNYGYTF	TRBV5-6	once	.	14	TRBJ1-2
TGTGCTAGTGGCGCAGGGGTTGGGGAGCTGTTTTTT	CASGAGVGELFF	TRBV12-5	once	.	12	TRBJ2-2
TGTGCCAGCAGACCTACAGGGGGCGGACAGCCCCAGCATTTT	CASRPTGGGQPQHF	TRBV6-5	.	TRBD1	14	TRBJ1-5
TGTGCCAGCAGCGGACTAGCGGGGGGCCACTTTTACGAGCAGTACTTC	CASSGLAGGHFYEQYF	TRBV6-6	.	TRBD2	16	TRBJ2-7
TGTGCCAGTAGTGACCGACAGGGACCCTATGGCTACACCTTC	CASSDRQGPYGYTF	TRBV19	.	TRBD1	14	TRBJ1-2
TGTGCCATCGGAAGGTTGGAGCGAAACGAGCAGTACTTC	CAIGRLERNEQYF	TRBV10-3	.	.	13	TRBJ2-7
TGTGCCAGCTTTTCCCCAGGGGTTGGGGCCAACGTCCTGACTTTC	CASFSPGVGANVLTF	TRBV6-5	.	.	15	TRBJ2-6
TGCGCCATTTCGAAGGCTGGTGACTACGAGCAGTACTTC	CAISKAGDYEQYF	TRBV10-2	.	.	13	TRBJ2-7
TGTGCCTGTAGAGACTCGCCCTCCTACGAGCAGTACTTC	CACRDSPSYEQYF	TRBV30	.	.	13	TRBJ2-7
TGTGCCAGCAGTCCCCAGGGACAAACTTATCAGCCCCAGCATTTT	CASSPQGQTYQPQHF	TRBV28	.	.	15	TRBJ1-5
TGTGCCAGCAGTGAAGGGACAGGGGGCGGCTATGGCTACACCTTC	CASSEGTGGGYGYTF	TRBV6-1	.	TRBD1	15	TRBJ1-2
TGTGCCAGCAGCTTGGGGGCTGTGAATGGCTACACCTTC	CASSLGAVNGYTF	TRBV7-2	.	.	13	TRBJ1-2
TGTGCCAGCAGTGACGGGACAGCACTCCTTTTAAACTATGGCTACACCTTC	CASSDGTALLLNYGYTF	TRBV6-1	.	TRBD1	17	TRBJ1-2
TGTGCCAGCAGTTACGCCCGAGACTCCTACAATGAGCAGTTCTTC	CASSYARDSYNEQFF	TRBV6-5	once	.	15	TRBJ2-1
TGCGCCAGCAGCACCGGAGTGGGCTCCTACGAGCAGTACTTC	CASSTGVGSYEQYF	TRBV5-1	.	.	14	TRBJ2-7
TGTGCCAGCAGCTTGACTTCAAGTACTAAAGCCAAAAACATTCAGTACTTC	CASSLTSSTKAKNIQYF	TRBV5-8	.	.	17	TRBJ2-4
TGTGCCAGTGGGGTATATAGCAATCAGCCCCAGCATTTT	CASGVYSNQPQHF	TRBV6-6	.	.	13	TRBJ1-5
TGTGCCAGCAGTTTGAGGCCATCTAGTAAATATAATTCACCCCTCCACTTT	CASSLRPSSKYNSPLHF	TRBV28	.	.	17	TRBJ1-6
TGTGCCAGCAGCCTACAGGCGTGGGGCACTAATGAAAAACTGTTTTTT	CASSLQAWGTNEKLFF	TRBV7-9	.	.	16	TRBJ1-4
TGTGCCAGTAGCCCCGGGACAGGGAACACCGGGGAGCTGTTTTTT	CASSPGTGNTGELFF	TRBV19	.	TRBD1	15	TRBJ2-2
TGTGCCAGCTCAGTATACCAAGAACGGACTGAAGCTTTCTTT	CASSVYQERTEAFF	TRBV18	.	.	14	TRBJ1-1
TGTGCCAGCAGCGTAGAGGCAGGGCAAAGCACAGATACGCAGTATTTT	CASSVEAGQSTDTQYF	TRBV9	.	.	16	TRBJ2-3
TGTGCCAGCAGCTTAAATCCTTCCACAGATACGCAGTATTTT	CASSLNPSTDTQYF	TRBV7-7	.	.	14	TRBJ2-3
TGCGCCAGCAGCCTGGAAGGCACTGAAGCTTTCTTT	CASSLEGTEAFF	TRBV5-1	.	.	12	TRBJ1-1